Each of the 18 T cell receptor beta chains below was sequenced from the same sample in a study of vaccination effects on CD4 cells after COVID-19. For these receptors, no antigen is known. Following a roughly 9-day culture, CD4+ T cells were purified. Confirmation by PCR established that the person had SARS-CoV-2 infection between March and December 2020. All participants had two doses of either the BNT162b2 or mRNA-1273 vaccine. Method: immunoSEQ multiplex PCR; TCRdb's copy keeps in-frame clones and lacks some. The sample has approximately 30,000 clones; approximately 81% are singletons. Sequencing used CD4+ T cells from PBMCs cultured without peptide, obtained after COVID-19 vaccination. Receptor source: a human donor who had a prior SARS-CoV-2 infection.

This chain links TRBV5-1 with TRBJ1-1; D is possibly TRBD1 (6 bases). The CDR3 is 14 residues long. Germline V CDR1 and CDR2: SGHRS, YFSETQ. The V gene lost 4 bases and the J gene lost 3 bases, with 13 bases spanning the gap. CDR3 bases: TGCGCCAGCAGCGCACAGGGAGGAGACACTGAAGCTTTCTTT. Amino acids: CASSAQGGDTEAFF.

The CDR3 reads CASSSQGITEAFF. CDR3 bases: TGCGCCAGCAGCTCTCAGGGGATTACTGAAGCTTTCTTT. The chain links TRBV5-1 to TRBJ1-1; D possibly corresponds to TRBD1 (6 bases). Germline V gives CDR1 SGHRS, CDR2 YFSETQ. The CDR3 is 13 residues long. V lost 3 bases and J lost 5, with 11 bases in between.

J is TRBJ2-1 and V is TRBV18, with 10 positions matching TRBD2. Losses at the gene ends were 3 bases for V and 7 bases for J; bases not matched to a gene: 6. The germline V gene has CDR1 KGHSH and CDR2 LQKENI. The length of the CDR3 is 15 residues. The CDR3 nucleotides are TGTGCCAGCTCACCCCAGCGGGAGGGCAAGAATGAGCAGTTCTTC. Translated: CASSPQREGKNEQFF.

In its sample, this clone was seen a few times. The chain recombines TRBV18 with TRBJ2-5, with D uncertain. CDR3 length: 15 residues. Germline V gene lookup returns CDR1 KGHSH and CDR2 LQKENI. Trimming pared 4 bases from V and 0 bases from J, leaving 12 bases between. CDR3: CASSHSDPNQETQYF. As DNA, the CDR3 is TGTGCCAGCTCACACTCAGATCCTAACCAAGAGACCCAGTACTTC.

The CDR3 sequence: CASSWRDGAYEQYF. CDR3 DNA sequence: TGCGCCAGCAGCTGGCGCGACGGAGCCTACGAGCAGTACTTC. This chain uses TRBV5-1 with TRBJ2-7; D gene uncertain. The V gene's germline CDR1 is SGHRS and CDR2 YFSETQ. The CDR3 sequence is 14 residues long. Trimming stripped 3 bases from V and 2 bases from J, with 12 bases between.

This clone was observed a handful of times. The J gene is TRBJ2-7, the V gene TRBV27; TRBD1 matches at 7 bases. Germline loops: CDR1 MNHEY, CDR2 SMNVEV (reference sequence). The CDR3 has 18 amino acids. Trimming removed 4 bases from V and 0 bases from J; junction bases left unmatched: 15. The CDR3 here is CASSSLLKRDSSSYEQYF. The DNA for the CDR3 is TGTGCCAGCAGTTCCCTGCTTAAAAGGGACAGCAGCTCCTACGAGCAGTACTTC.

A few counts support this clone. The CDR3 here is CASSPKGSSGGAYGANVLTF. The CDR3 bases are TGTGCCAGCAGCCCAAAGGGGTCTAGCGGGGGGGCCTATGGGGCCAACGTCCTGACTTTC. This chain connects TRBV7-3 to TRBJ2-6; 12 nucleotides line up with TRBD2. This CDR3 is built from 20 residues. Germline V lookup: CDR1 SGHTA, CDR2 FQGTGA. With V trimmed by 5 bases and J by 3 bases, 14 bases remained unmatched.

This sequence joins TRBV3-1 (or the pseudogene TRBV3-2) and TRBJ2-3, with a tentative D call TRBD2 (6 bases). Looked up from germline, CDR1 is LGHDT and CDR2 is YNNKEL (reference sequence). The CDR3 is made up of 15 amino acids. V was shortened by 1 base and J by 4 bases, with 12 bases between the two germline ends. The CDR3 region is CASSQGWGEADTQYF. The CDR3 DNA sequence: TGTGCCAGCAGCCAAGGGTGGGGGGAGGCAGATACGCAGTATTTT.

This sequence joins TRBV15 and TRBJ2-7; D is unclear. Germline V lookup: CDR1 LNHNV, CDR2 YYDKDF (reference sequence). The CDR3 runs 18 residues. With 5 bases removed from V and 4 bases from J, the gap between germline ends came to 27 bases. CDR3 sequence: CATSETGTFGVPIYEQYF. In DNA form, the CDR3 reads TGTGCCACCAGCGAGACCGGAACGTTTGGCGTACCGATATACGAGCAGTACTTC.

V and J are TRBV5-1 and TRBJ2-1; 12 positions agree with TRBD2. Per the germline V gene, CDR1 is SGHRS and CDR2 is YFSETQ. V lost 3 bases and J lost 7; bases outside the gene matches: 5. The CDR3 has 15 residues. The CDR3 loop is CASSYLAGGANEQFF. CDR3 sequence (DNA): TGCGCCAGCAGCTACCTAGCGGGAGGGGCGAATGAGCAGTTCTTC.

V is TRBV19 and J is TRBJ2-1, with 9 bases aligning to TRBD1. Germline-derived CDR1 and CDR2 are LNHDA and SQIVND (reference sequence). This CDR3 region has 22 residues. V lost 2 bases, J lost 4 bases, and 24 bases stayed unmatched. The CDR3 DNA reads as TGTGCCAGTAGTATACGATGGCGGGACAGGGTCGAAGTCCGCGAGTTATACAATGAGCAGTTCTTC. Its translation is CASSIRWRDRVEVRELYNEQFF.

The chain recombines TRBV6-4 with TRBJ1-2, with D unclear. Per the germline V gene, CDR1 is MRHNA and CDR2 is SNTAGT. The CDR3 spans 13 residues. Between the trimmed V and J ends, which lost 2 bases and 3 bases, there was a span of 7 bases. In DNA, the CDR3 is TGTGCCAGCAGTGACAGCACCTACTATGGCTACACCTTC. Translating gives CASSDSTYYGYTF.

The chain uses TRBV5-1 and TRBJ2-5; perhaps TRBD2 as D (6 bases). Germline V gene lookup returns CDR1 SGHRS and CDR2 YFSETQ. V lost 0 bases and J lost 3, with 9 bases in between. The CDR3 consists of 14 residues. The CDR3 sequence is CASSLVGGEETQYF. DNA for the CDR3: TGCGCCAGCAGCTTGGTGGGCGGGGAAGAGACCCAGTACTTC.

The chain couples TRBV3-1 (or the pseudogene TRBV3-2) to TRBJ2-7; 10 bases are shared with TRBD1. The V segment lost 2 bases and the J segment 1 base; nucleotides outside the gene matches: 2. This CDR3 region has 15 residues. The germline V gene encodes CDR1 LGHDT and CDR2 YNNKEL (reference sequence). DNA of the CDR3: TGTGCCAGCAGCCAACCGGGACAGGGGTCCTACGAGCAGTACTTC. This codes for CASSQPGQGSYEQYF.

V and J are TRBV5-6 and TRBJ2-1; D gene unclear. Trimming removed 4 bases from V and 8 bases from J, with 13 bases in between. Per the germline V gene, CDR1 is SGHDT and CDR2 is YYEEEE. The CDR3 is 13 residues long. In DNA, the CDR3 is TGTGCCAGCAGCCTCCGCGGTCTTTATGAGCAGTTCTTC. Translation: CASSLRGLYEQFF.

CDR3 DNA sequence: TGCAGTGCTAGTAAGACAGACGAACAATATGGCTACACCTTC. This codes for CSASKTDEQYGYTF. V is TRBV20-1 and J is TRBJ1-2; D is perhaps TRBD1 (5 bases). Trimming took 3 bases from V and 5 from J, leaving 16 bases between them. Germline CDR1 reads DFQATT; CDR2 reads SNEGSKA (reference sequence). The CDR3 is 14 amino acids.

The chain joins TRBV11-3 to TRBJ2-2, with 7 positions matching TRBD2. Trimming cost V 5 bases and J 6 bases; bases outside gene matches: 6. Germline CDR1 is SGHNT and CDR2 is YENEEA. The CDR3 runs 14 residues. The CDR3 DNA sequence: TGTGCCAGCAGCCCCGGGGGGACCCCCGGGGAGCTGTTTTTT. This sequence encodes CASSPGGTPGELFF.

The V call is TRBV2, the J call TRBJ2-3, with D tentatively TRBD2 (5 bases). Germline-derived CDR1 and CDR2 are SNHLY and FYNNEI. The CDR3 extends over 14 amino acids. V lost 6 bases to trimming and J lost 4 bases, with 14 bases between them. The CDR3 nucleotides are TGTGCCAGCAGGGCGGGCCTTGGGGCAGATACGCAGTATTTT. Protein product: CASRAGLGADTQYF.